The clone carrying this T cell receptor beta chain has only a few counts. The antigen is undetermined. Since all of the isolated RNA was reverse transcribed, expressed TCRB transcripts were what got sequenced. Naive, central memory and regulatory T cell samples produced a mean of approximately 3.6 million reads. Data came from immunoSEQ multiplex PCR; TCRdb stores just in-frame clones and leaves some out. This table has 680,000 or so clones, under 15% appearing once. This record belongs to a study of beta chain features in type 1 diabetes. Notes on the study in general: The question left open here concerned HLA type influencing TCRB rearrangement. There was a moderate but significant shortening of TCRB CDR3s in all four CD4+ subsets of Type 1 diabetes patients.

Purities in excess of 95% were seen in all sorted populations. The V and J ends lost 7 bases and 6 bases respectively, with 17 bases between them. The CDR3 is 13 residues long. CDR1 and CDR2 from the germline V gene are SGHRS and YFSETQ. The source of this sequence is a man aged 18 to 30 with type 1 diabetes. The genes are TRBV5-1 and TRBJ2-7; TRBD1 or TRBD2 may be the D gene (6 bases each). Sequencing was performed on naive CD4+ T cells from blood. The CDR3 spells CASQESGAGEQYF. Written as DNA, the CDR3 is TGCGCCAGCCAGGAGTCGGGGGCAGGCGAGCAGTACTTC. Full variable domain (missing parts from reference TRBV5-1 and TRBJ2-7): KAGVTQTPRYLIKTRGQQVTLSCSPISGHRSVSWYQQTPGQGLQFLFEYFSETQRNKGNFPGRFSGRQFSNSRSEMNVSTLELGDSALYLCASQESGAGEQYFGPGTRLTVT.